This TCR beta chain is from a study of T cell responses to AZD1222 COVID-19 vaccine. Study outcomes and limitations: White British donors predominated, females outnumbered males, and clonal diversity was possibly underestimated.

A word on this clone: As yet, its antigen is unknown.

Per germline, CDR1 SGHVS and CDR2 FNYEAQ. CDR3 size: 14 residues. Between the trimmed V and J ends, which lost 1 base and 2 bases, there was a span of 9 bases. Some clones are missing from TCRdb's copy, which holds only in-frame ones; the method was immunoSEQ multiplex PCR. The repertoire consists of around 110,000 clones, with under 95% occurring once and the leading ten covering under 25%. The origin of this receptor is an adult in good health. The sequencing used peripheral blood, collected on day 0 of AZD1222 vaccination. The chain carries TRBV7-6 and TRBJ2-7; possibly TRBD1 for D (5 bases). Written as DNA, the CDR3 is TGTGCCAGCAGCTTAGTGGCAGGGACCTACGAGCAGTACTTC. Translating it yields CASSLVAGTYEQYF.